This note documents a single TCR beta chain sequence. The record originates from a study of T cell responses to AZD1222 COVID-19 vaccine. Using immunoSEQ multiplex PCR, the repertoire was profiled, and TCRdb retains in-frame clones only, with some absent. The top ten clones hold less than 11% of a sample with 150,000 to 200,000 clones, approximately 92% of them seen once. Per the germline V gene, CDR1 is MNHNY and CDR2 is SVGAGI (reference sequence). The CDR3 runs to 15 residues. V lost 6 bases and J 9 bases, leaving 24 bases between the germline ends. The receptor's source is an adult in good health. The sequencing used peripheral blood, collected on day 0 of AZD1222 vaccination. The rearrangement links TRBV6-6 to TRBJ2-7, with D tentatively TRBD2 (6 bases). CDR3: CASSTRDSRPLRQYF. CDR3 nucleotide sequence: TGTGCCAGCAGCACCCGGGACTCACGGCCCCTACGGCAGTACTTC.